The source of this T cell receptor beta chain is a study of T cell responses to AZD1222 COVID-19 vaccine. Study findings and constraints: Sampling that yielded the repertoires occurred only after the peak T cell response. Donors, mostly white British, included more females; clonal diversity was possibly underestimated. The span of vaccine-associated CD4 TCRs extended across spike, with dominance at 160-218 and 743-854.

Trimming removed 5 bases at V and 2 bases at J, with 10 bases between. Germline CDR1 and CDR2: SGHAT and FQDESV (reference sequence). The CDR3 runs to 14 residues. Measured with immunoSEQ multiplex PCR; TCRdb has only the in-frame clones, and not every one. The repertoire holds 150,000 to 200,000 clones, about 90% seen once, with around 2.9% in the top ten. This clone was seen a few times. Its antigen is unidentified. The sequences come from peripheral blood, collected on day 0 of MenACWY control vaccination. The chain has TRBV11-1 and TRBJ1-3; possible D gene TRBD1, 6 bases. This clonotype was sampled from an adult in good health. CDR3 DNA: TGTGCCAGCAGCATGGGACAAACTGGAAACACCATATATTTT. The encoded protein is CASSMGQTGNTIYF.